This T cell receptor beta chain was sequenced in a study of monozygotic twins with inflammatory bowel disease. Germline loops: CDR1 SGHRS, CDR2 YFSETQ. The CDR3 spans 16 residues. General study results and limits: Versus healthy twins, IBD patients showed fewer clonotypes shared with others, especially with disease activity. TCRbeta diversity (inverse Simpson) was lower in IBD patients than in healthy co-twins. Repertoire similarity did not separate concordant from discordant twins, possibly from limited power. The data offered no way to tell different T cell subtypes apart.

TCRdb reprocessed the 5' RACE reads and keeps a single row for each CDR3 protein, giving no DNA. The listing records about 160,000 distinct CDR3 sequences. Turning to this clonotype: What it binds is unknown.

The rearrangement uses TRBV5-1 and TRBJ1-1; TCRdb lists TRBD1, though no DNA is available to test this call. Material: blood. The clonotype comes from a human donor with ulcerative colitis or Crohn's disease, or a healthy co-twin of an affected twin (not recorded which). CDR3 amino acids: CASSLDADRVGTEAFF.